This T cell receptor beta chain was captured in a study of T cell repertoires in cytomegalovirus infection. Trimming removed 6 bases at V and 4 bases at J, with 16 bases between. This CDR3 spans 15 amino acids. Germline CDR1 is SGHTA and CDR2 is FQGNSA. Using its own MiXCR run on the reads, TCRdb lists one record per CDR3 protein. The sample carries about 490,000 distinct CDR3 sequences, around 27% recorded once. This clonotype was counted at least ten times. The J gene is TRBJ2-1, the V gene TRBV7-2; no clear D gene. The sequenced sample was PBMCs. This sequence originates from a human donor in good health (CMV status not recorded). Some clones in this sample may be carry-over from other donors' samples. The DNA of the CDR3 is TGTGCCAGCAGTATTTTAGTTACTTGGTACAATGAGCAGTTCTTC. This translates into CASSILVTWYNEQFF.